The TCR beta chain described here comes from a study of OX40 agonist ivuxolimab in advanced cancers. On the study more broadly: Ivuxolimab is a fully human IgG2 antibody that activates OX40 (CD134). Participants, approximately 83% male, averaged approximately 65 years of age, ranging from about 23 to 85. Three patients, one with hepatocellular carcinoma and two with cutaneous melanoma, responded partially.

As to this clone: Its antigen is as yet unknown.

Only in-frame clones appear in the TCRdb table, and some are missing; sequencing was by immunoSEQ multiplex PCR. The sample includes about 73,000 clones, 92% seen only once; the top ten take 8.5% to 10%. CDR3 length equals 17 residues. The trim removed 0 bases at V and 1 base at J, leaving 5 bases unmatched. From germline, CDR1 is MRHNA and CDR2 SNTAGT. Overall study findings and caveats: Undetermined was the antigen specificity of the expanded peripheral T cells.

Material: CD4+ or CD8+ T cells sorted from blood, obtained in a trial of the OX40 agonist ivuxolimab. This sequence joins TRBV6-4 and TRBJ2-3; 9 positions match TRBD2. This clonotype originated in an adult with an advanced solid tumor such as melanoma, head and neck, liver or kidney cancer. The CDR3 here is CASSDSRRTSGTDTQYF. The CDR3 DNA reads TGTGCCAGCAGTGACTCCCGCCGGACTAGCGGCACAGATACGCAGTATTTT.